Following are 15 T cell receptor beta chains from one sample sequenced in a study of human T cells and chemical hapten exposure. The sample's time point: patch test 2, 6 weeks after DPC sensitization. Stated treatment: therapeutic diphenylcyclopropenone sensitization with weekly scalp DPC. TCRdb reprocessed the RACE reads via MiXCR and lists one record per CDR3 protein. The repertoire holds roughly 94,000 distinct CDR3 sequences, about 9.6% seen once, with approximately 1.9% in the top ten. The sequencing here drew on whole blood, taken in connection with sensitization to the hapten diphenylcyclopropenone (DPC). These receptors were collected from a woman between 35 and 50 years old with alopecia areata. Some clones in this sample may be carry-over from other donors' samples.

The genes are TRBV4-1 and TRBJ2-4; a possible D gene is TRBD1 (6 bases). CDR1 is MGHRA, CDR2 YSYEKL, per germline. The V gene lost 1 base and the J gene lost 0 bases, with 10 bases spanning the gap. The CDR3 is made up of 16 amino acids. In DNA, the CDR3 is TGCGCCAGCAGCCAAGGAGGGGGTGCAGCCAAAAACATTCAGTACTTC. Encoded protein: CASSQGGGAAKNIQYF.

This clonotype was recorded at least ten times. The chain uses TRBV7-9 and TRBJ1-4; D not certain. The CDR3 is 17 residues long. V dropped 5 bases and J dropped 4 bases, with 20 bases sitting between them. Germline-derived CDR1 and CDR2 are SEHNR and FQNEAQ (reference sequence). The CDR3 DNA is TGTGCCAGCAGCCCGAGACGACGACGGCGGCTTAATGAAAAACTGTTTTTT. Translation: CASSPRRRRRLNEKLFF. The variable domain in full, with the rest retrieved from reference TRBV7-9 and TRBJ1-4, is DTGVSQNPRHKITKRGQNVTFRCDPISEHNRLYWYRQTLGQGPEFLTYFQNEAQLEKSRLLSDRFSAERPKGSFSTLEIQRTEQGDSAMYLCASSPRRRRRLNEKLFFGSGTQLSVL.

This clonotype was found many times. The chain employs TRBV7-2 and TRBJ2-3; 7 nucleotides line up with TRBD2. The J segment lost 9 bases and the V segment lost 8 bases, leaving 5 bases of the junction unmatched. Germline lookup yields CDR1 SGHTA and CDR2 FQGNSA. There are 11 residues in the CDR3. DNA of the CDR3: TGTGCCAGCCGGGGGGTCGGGACGCAGTATTTT. It specifies CASRGVGTQYF.

This chain uses TRBV10-3 with TRBJ2-2; D possibly matches TRBD1 or TRBD2 (5 bases each). Germline CDR1 and CDR2: ENHRY and SYGVKD. CDR3 length: 15 amino acids. V gave up 10 bases and J gave up 5 bases, with 20 bases separating them. The DNA of the CDR3 is TGTGCCACCAACCCGATGCAGGGCGGGACCGGGGAGCTGTTTTTT. This gives the protein CATNPMQGGTGELFF.

At least ten counts were recorded for this clonotype. The chain has TRBV6-6 and TRBJ1-1; TRBD1 matches 12 bases. V dropped 8 bases and J dropped 3; count of bases not matched to a gene: 16. Germline V gene lookup returns CDR1 MNHNY and CDR2 SVGAGI (reference sequence). This CDR3 region has 18 residues. In nucleotides, the CDR3 is TGTGCCAGCTTTAGCCCCGCAGGGACAGGGGGCCCTTACACTGAAGCTTTCTTT. This gives the protein CASFSPAGTGGPYTEAFF.

At least ten counts were recorded for this clonotype. This chain connects TRBV11-2 to TRBJ1-6; D unresolved. CDR1 is SGHAT and CDR2 is FQNNGV in the germline V gene. This CDR3 has 14 residues. Trimming removed 1 base from V and 7 bases from J, with 8 bases in between. The DNA for the CDR3 is TGTGCCAGCAGCTTAGTACTCAGGAATTCACCCCTCCACTTT. Amino acid sequence: CASSLVLRNSPLHF.

This clonotype was recorded many times. The rearrangement joins TRBV9 to TRBJ1-1, with no clear D. The CDR3 runs 14 residues. CDR1 SGDLS and CDR2 YYNGEE come from the germline V gene. Trimming shortened V by 4 bases and J by 1 base, and 11 bases separated the two germline ends. CDR3 nucleotide sequence: TGTGCCAGCAGCATATTGGGCCCGAACACTGAAGCTTTCTTT. Its protein product is CASSILGPNTEAFF.

V usage is TRBV20-1 and J usage is TRBJ2-3, with D perhaps given as TRBD1 or TRBD2 (5 bases each). V lost 3 bases and J 4 bases, leaving 20 bases between the germline ends. This CDR3 region has 16 residues. Germline values: CDR1 DFQATT, CDR2 SNEGSKA (reference sequence). CDR3 sequence (DNA): TGCAGTGCTAGTAGGGCCCAGGCAGGGAGCGCAGATACGCAGTATTTT. Its translation: CSASRAQAGSADTQYF.

The chain has TRBV18 and TRBJ2-7, with a possible D match to TRBD2 (5 bases). Germline V gene data show CDR1 as KGHSH and CDR2 as LQKENI. Trimming took 6 bases from V and 7 from J, leaving 10 bases between them. There are 11 residues in the CDR3. CDR3 sequence: CASSVGGEQYF. The CDR3 coding sequence is TGTGCCAGCTCGGTCGGAGGTGAGCAGTACTTC. Together with reference TRBV18 and TRBJ2-7, the CDR3 gives the full variable domain: NAGVMQNPRHLVRRRGQEARLRCSPMKGHSHVYWYRQLPEEGLKFMVYLQKENIIDESGMPKERFSAEFPKEGPSILRIQQVVRGDSAAYFCASSVGGEQYFGPGTRLTVT.

The table lists this clonotype with many counts. The chain joins TRBV28 to TRBJ1-3; the D gene is possibly TRBD1 (6 bases). Trimming took 6 bases from V and 6 from J, leaving 21 bases between them. The CDR3 loop spans 16 amino acids. From germline, CDR1 is MDHEN and CDR2 SYDVKM. In DNA, the CDR3 is TGTGCCAGCAGCCGATCGGGGGGCGGCCCTCAAAACACCATATATTTT. It codes for CASSRSGGGPQNTIYF. The full variable domain, its missing parts supplied by reference TRBV28 and TRBJ1-3, is DVKVTQSSRYLVKRTGEKVFLECVQDMDHENMFWYRQDPGLGLRLIYFSYDVKMKEKGDIPEGYSVSREKKERFSLILESASTNQTSMYLCASSRSGGGPQNTIYFGEGSWLTVV.

This clonotype was seen only a few times. The chain employs TRBV29-1 and TRBJ2-3; possible D gene TRBD2, 5 bases. CDR1 is SQVTM and CDR2 is ANQGSEA in the germline V gene. The CDR3 sequence is 13 residues long. V was trimmed by 7 bases and J by 0 bases, leaving 11 bases between them. The CDR3 reads CSGRSASTDTQYF. In nucleotides, the CDR3 is TGCAGCGGGAGGAGCGCTAGCACAGATACGCAGTATTTT.

The V and J genes are TRBV28 and TRBJ2-3; D is possibly TRBD2 (5 bases). The length of the CDR3 is 15 residues. Germline values: CDR1 MDHEN, CDR2 SYDVKM. V shed 5 bases and J shed 1 base, with 13 bases lying between them. In DNA, the CDR3 is TGTGCCAGCAGTCTTCAGACTATAGGCACAGATACGCAGTATTTT. Its protein is CASSLQTIGTDTQYF.

This clonotype was found many times. V is TRBV28 and J is TRBJ2-4, with TRBD1 as a possible D gene (6 bases). This CDR3 is 16 amino acids long. CDR1 is MDHEN and CDR2 is SYDVKM in the germline V gene. Trimming stripped 3 bases from V and 7 bases from J, with 19 bases between. The CDR3 protein is CASSFPQTGSVNIQYF. The CDR3 DNA is TGTGCCAGCAGTTTTCCCCAGACAGGTTCGGTCAACATTCAGTACTTC.

This clonotype appeared a few times. This sequence joins TRBV7-9 and TRBJ1-1, with D uncertain. V was trimmed by 5 bases and J by 3 bases, leaving 13 bases between them. Germline V gene data show CDR1 as SEHNR and CDR2 as FQNEAQ (reference sequence). This CDR3 comprises 14 residues. CDR3 sequence (DNA): TGTGCCAGCAGCGCGGACCACGGCGACACTGAAGCTTTCTTT. Translation: CASSADHGDTEAFF.

There are a few counts of this clonotype. The J gene is TRBJ2-7, the V gene TRBV13; maybe TRBD1 (6 bases). This CDR3 has 14 amino acids. Trimming stripped 4 bases from V and 2 bases from J, with 12 bases between. Germline-derived CDR1 and CDR2 are PRHDT and FYEKMQ (reference sequence). The DNA for the CDR3 is TGTGCCAGCAGCTACCGACAGGCGACCTACGAGCAGTACTTC. It is translated as CASSYRQATYEQYF.